Here is one T cell receptor (beta chain) with its context. As yet, its antigen is unknown. This entry comes from a study of T cell repertoires in cytomegalovirus infection. Overall study context: Public TCR beta signatures were indicative of both CMV infection and a matching HLA type. Study-level points and caveats: The ex vivo response was dominated by HLA-C-restricted CMV-specific TCR beta clonotypes. People with CMV and the relevant HLA were identified by cumulative public TCR beta family frequency.

Each CDR3 protein is one row after TCRdb ran MiXCR on the reads. The sample has about 740,000 distinct CDR3 sequences, 35% to 40% seen once; the top ten hold about 2.8%. The sequencing sample was made of PBMCs. The sequence came from a human donor in good health (CMV status not recorded). Some clones in this sample may be carry-over from other donors' samples.

Written as DNA, the CDR3 is TGTGCCAGTAGTCCGAAAGCGGGAGTGAGCAATGAGCAGTTCTTC. This codes for CASSPKAGVSNEQFF. The chain recombines TRBV19 with TRBJ2-1; 8 nucleotides align to TRBD2. Germline V CDR1 and CDR2: LNHDA, SQIVND (reference sequence). Trimming removed 5 bases from V and 6 bases from J; junction bases left unmatched: 9. CDR3 length: 15 amino acids. The whole variable domain, filled in from reference TRBV19 and TRBJ2-1, reads DGGITQSPKYLFRKEGQNVTLSCEQNLNHDAMYWYRQDPGQGLRLIYYSQIVNDFQKGDIAEGYSVSREKKESFPLTVTSAQKNPTAFYLCASSPKAGVSNEQFFGPGTRLTVL.